The clone carrying this TCR beta chain appeared a few times. This specimen comes from a study of molecular identifiers for immune sequencing clone quantification. TCRdb reanalysed the PCR reads using MiXCR and keeps one entry per CDR3 protein. The sample gives some 580,000 distinct CDR3 sequences, roughly 23% of which show up once; roughly 0.83% is in the top ten. The CDR3 covers 12 residues. With V trimmed by 6 bases and J by 3 bases, 5 bases remained unmatched. CDR1 and CDR2 (germline): DFQATT, SNEGSKA (reference sequence). Input material: naive CD8+ T cells from blood, with Jurkat cell RNA spiked in. Subset denoted: FACS-sorted CD8+CD4-CCR7+CD45RA+ naive T cells. The chain employs TRBV20-1 and TRBJ2-7; TRBD1 aligns across 7 bases. The sequence derives from a human donor in good health. Some libraries in this study had Jurkat cell RNA spiked in. The DNA for the CDR3 is TGCAGTGCGCGAGGACAGGTCTACGAGCAGTACTTC. It translates to CSARGQVYEQYF.